Below are 17 T cell receptor beta chains sequenced from a single sample in a study of spatial heterogeneity in lung cancer. TCRdb reanalysed the 5' RACE reads using MiXCR and keeps one entry per CDR3 protein. This repertoire shows 4,000 to 5,000 distinct CDR3 sequences, 8.4% found once; its top ten account for roughly a sixth. Study-level findings and limits: Tumor mutation counts were tracked by expanded intratumoral alpha and beta TCR counts.

Their antigen targets remain unknown. Specified time point: sample taken at primary tumor resection. The material was lung tumor tissue, obtained at surgery. These receptors came from a female donor with early-stage non-small cell lung cancer.

This clonotype is deemed medium-sized (0.01 to 0.1%). The CDR3: CASSLGGTGEYGYTF. The CDR3 DNA sequence: TGCGCCAGCAGCTTGGGCGGAACAGGGGAATATGGCTACACCTTC. V and J are TRBV5-1 and TRBJ1-2, with 7 positions matching TRBD1. In germline, CDR1 is SGHRS, CDR2 YFSETQ. With V trimmed by 0 bases and J by 5 bases, 7 bases remained unmatched. The CDR3 totals 15 residues.

This clonotype was seen only a few times. The chain combines TRBV29-1 with TRBJ2-5; 10 bases align to TRBD1. Germline CDR1 and CDR2: SQVTM and ANQGSEA. After removal of 3 bases from V and 5 bases from J, the junction contained 6 bases not matched to a gene. The CDR3 is made up of 14 amino acids. CDR3 residues: CSVDRDRGGETQYF. DNA of the CDR3: TGCAGCGTTGACAGGGACAGGGGAGGGGAGACCCAGTACTTC.

This clonotype occurred many times. The rearrangement uses TRBV11-3 and TRBJ2-4, with 8 bases identical to TRBD1. The CDR3 sequence is 17 residues long. J was trimmed by 1 base and V by 4 bases; bases with no gene match: 9. Germline lookup yields CDR1 SGHNT and CDR2 YENEEA. The CDR3 spells CASSSRPGGFAKNIQYF. CDR3 sequence (DNA): TGTGCCAGCAGCTCTAGACCAGGGGGCTTCGCCAAAAACATTCAGTACTTC.

This clonotype was seen many times. The chain links TRBV12-3 or TRBV12-4 to TRBJ1-2; D is unresolved. This CDR3 spans 12 amino acids. V shed 1 base and J shed 2 bases, with 2 bases lying between them. The CDR3 DNA reads as TGTGCCAGCAGTTTAGGAAACTATGGCTACACCTTC. Protein sequence: CASSLGNYGYTF.

There are a few counts of this clonotype. The chain carries TRBV11-1 and TRBJ1-2, with D maybe TRBD1 (5 bases). Between the trimmed V and J ends, which lost 4 bases and 8 bases, there was a span of 14 bases. Germline CDR1 is SGHAT and CDR2 is FQDESV (reference sequence). This CDR3 is 13 amino acids long. CDR3 residues: CASSSTGRDGYTF. CDR3 DNA: TGTGCCAGCAGCTCAACAGGAAGGGACGGCTACACCTTC.

This clonotype was seen repeatedly, ten times or more. The chain couples TRBV10-3 to TRBJ1-6; no reliable D call. CDR1 is ENHRY, CDR2 SYGVKD, per germline. CDR3 length: 13 residues. Trimming removed 4 bases at V and 6 bases at J, with 7 bases between. The CDR3 DNA reads as TGTGCCATCAGTGGCACTGGTAATTCACCCCTCCACTTT. Its protein is CAISGTGNSPLHF.

This clonotype has at least ten counts. The J gene is TRBJ1-6, the V gene TRBV20-1; 7 nucleotides agree with TRBD1. Per germline, CDR1 DFQATT and CDR2 SNEGSKA (reference sequence). With 2 bases clipped from V and 10 bases from J, the junction kept 5 bases outside the gene matches. The CDR3 has 13 amino acids. This CDR3 reads CSARPGTASPLHF. The CDR3 DNA sequence: TGCAGTGCTAGACCCGGGACAGCGTCACCCCTCCACTTT.

This clonotype was observed a few times. The chain employs TRBV6-5 and TRBJ2-5, with D perhaps assigned TRBD1 or TRBD2 (6 bases each). V was clipped by 2 bases and J by 6 bases, with 13 bases between them. This CDR3 has 14 amino acids. CDR1 is MNHEY and CDR2 is SVGAGI in the germline V gene. The CDR3 region is CASSYGGGRKTQYF. For the CDR3, the DNA is TGTGCCAGCAGTTACGGTGGGGGGCGAAAGACCCAGTACTTC.

This clonotype is categorized as medium-sized (0.01 to 0.1%). The chain links TRBV29-1 to TRBJ1-2, with D perhaps TRBD1 (5 bases). CDR3 size: 14 residues. Looked up from germline, CDR1 is SQVTM and CDR2 is ANQGSEA. The V gene lost 5 bases and the J gene lost 7 bases, with 20 bases spanning the gap. This chain's CDR3 is CSVLLNGQRGGYTF. The DNA for the CDR3 is TGCAGCGTTCTACTTAATGGACAAAGGGGTGGCTACACCTTC.

By its share, this clonotype is medium-sized. This chain uses TRBV4-3 with TRBJ1-6, with 9 bases lining up with TRBD1. Unmatched junction bases numbered 6, after V lost 1 base and J lost 8 bases. CDR1 LGHNA and CDR2 YSLEER come from the germline V gene. The CDR3 has 16 amino acids. The CDR3 spells CASSQGGDRVYSPLHF. In nucleotides, the CDR3 is TGCGCCAGCAGCCAAGGTGGGGACAGGGTCTATTCACCCCTCCACTTT.

A few counts support this clonotype. A read error may account for a junction end that differs from germline. This chain links TRBV4-2 with TRBJ2-1; D gene uncertain. Germline lookup yields CDR1 LGHNA and CDR2 YNFKEQ. This CDR3 spans 15 amino acids. CDR3 in amino acids: CASSQEGETYIEQFF. The CDR3 region has the DNA TGTGCCAGCAGCCAAGAGGGTGAAACTTACATTGAGCAGTTCTTC.

J is TRBJ1-1 and V is TRBV3-1; no clear D gene. This CDR3 is built from 16 residues. V was cut by 1 base and J by 0 bases, with 12 bases left in between. Germline V gene sequence: CDR1 LGHDT, CDR2 YNNKEL (reference sequence). The CDR3 here is CASSQGAGGMNTEAFF. The CDR3 nucleotides are TGTGCCAGCAGCCAAGGCGCAGGAGGGATGAACACTGAAGCTTTCTTT.

This clonotype is medium-sized by share. The genes are TRBV4-3 and TRBJ2-2, with 12 positions matching TRBD1. From germline, CDR1 is LGHNA and CDR2 YSLEER. The CDR3 length is 19 residues. V shed 0 bases, J shed 7 bases, and the junction held 12 bases outside the gene matches. The CDR3 here is CASSQDLGGQGALGGELFF. In nucleotides, the CDR3 is TGCGCCAGCAGCCAAGATCTTGGGGGACAGGGGGCCCTAGGCGGGGAGCTGTTTTTT.

This clonotype is deemed medium-sized. The rearrangement uses TRBV4-1 and TRBJ2-5; 10 bases are shared with TRBD1. Germline CDR1 is MGHRA and CDR2 is YSYEKL. This CDR3 comprises 16 residues. J gave up 1 base and V 4 bases, and 6 bases lay outside the gene matches. The CDR3 DNA reads as TGCGCCAGCAGCCTCCGACAGGGGGCCCCCCAAGAGACCCAGTACTTC. Residues: CASSLRQGAPQETQYF.

This clonotype occurred a few times. The chain links TRBV20-1 to TRBJ2-7; D possibly corresponds to TRBD1 (6 bases). CDR3 length: 13 amino acids. With 6 bases removed from V and 3 bases from J, the gap between germline ends came to 15 bases. From germline, CDR1 is DFQATT and CDR2 SNEGSKA (reference sequence). The CDR3 DNA reads as TGCAGTGCAACTGACAGGAAGATCTACGAGCAGTACTTC. This translates into CSATDRKIYEQYF.

This clonotype is medium-sized (0.01 to 0.1%). The V gene is TRBV2, the J gene TRBJ2-2; D unresolved. The V and J ends lost 5 bases and 1 base respectively, with 11 bases between them. This CDR3 has 15 amino acids. Germline V gene lookup returns CDR1 SNHLY and CDR2 FYNNEI. This chain's CDR3 is CASSRAGRNTGELFF. CDR3 coding DNA: TGTGCCAGCAGTCGGGCCGGCAGGAACACCGGGGAGCTGTTTTTT.

This clonotype qualifies as medium-sized. The chain links TRBV24-1 to TRBJ2-3; D might be TRBD1 (6 bases). V was clipped by 4 bases and J by 1 base, with 8 bases between them. Germline CDR1 reads KGHDR; CDR2 reads SFDVKD. This CDR3 spans 14 amino acids. CDR3 loop: CATSEAGGTDTQYF. Here the CDR3 DNA reads TGTGCCACCAGTGAGGCAGGGGGCACAGATACGCAGTATTTT.